These T cell receptor beta chains were read from a single sample in a study of coeliac disease. Clones were read by immunoSEQ multiplex PCR, and TCRdb kept only the in-frame ones, dropping some. The sample consists of several thousand clones, around 70% of them appearing once. What was sequenced was lamina propria lymphocytes from the gut. The receptors come from a man between 25 and 39 years old with celiac disease. Both conserved end residues are part of each CDR3. Expanded clones are given a class, and other clones once, few, many or no size at all.

TRBJ2-1 TRBV11-2 few CASSGRLAGDNEQFF
TRBJ2-1 TRBV19 - CASRETSGGDEQFF
TRBJ1-1 TRBV27 - CASSPRPGTGIGLTTEAFF
TRBJ2-3 TRBV11-2 - CASSYGTVSTDTQYF
TRBJ2-3 TRBV5-4 - CASSPERTDTQYF
TRBJ2-5 TRBV9 - CASSSTRERKRGETQYF
TRBJ2-2 TRBV6-1 - CASSEASGGAGELFF
TRBJ1-2 TRBV21-1 - CASSTNRSLLGGYTF
TRBJ2-3 TRBV2 - CASKTSGFTDTQYF
TRBJ1-2 TRBV6-1 - CASSGRWDREEYGYTF
TRBJ1-4 TRBV19 - CASSGLGRGQIEKLFF
TRBJ2-3 TRBV7-6 - CASSLAVTSTDTQYF
TRBJ1-5 TRBV18 - CASSPRSQAFYQPQHF
TRBJ1-4 TRBV4-2 - CASSPAGLNEKLFF
TRBJ2-1 TRBV6-1 few CASSEAAGTYNEQFF
TRBJ1-1 TRBV27 - CASSARQGRSTKAFF
TRBJ2-7 TRBV7-2 - CASSYRTGETYEQYF
TRBJ1-4 TRBV28 few CASSRGAEDEKLFF
TRBJ2-7 TRBV5-1 - CASSRIRGPYYEQYF
TRBJ2-3 TRBV27 few CASSSPLAGGTDTQYF
TRBJ2-3 TRBV2 - CASRTLPDSTDTQYF
TRBJ2-5 TRBV6-4 few CASNGQGSETQYF